These T cell receptor beta chains were read from a single sample in a study of shared clonotypes between healthy human individuals. Sequencing was performed with immunoSEQ multiplex PCR; in TCRdb, only in-frame clones are kept and a portion is missing. The sample has fewer than 1.6 million clones, roughly 98.5% seen once. The source material was naive CD4+ T cells sorted from blood. All receptors come from a man aged 30 to 39 in good health. Both conserved end residues are part of each CDR3. A D gene is named only where the DNA matches it firmly. The size entry is marked missing in some rows and otherwise reads once, few, many or a size class.

D gene | J gene | V gene | clone size | CDR3 protein | CDR3 DNA
TRBD1 | TRBJ2-7 | TRBV5-5 | NA | CASSRVPGQGSYEQYF | TGTGCCAGCAGCCGCGTCCCGGGACAGGGGTCCTACGAGCAGTACTTC
TRBD1 | TRBJ1-1 | TRBV7-8 | NA | CASSPLTGATNTEAFF | TGTGCCAGCAGCCCCCTCACAGGGGCTACGAACACTGAAGCTTTCTTT
NA | TRBJ1-5 | TRBV11-2 | NA | CASSLGDRSNQPQHF | TGTGCCAGCAGCTTAGGCGACCGTAGCAATCAGCCCCAGCATTTT
TRBD1 | TRBJ2-7 | TRBV7-6 | NA | CASSFRQGASYEQYF | TGTGCCAGCAGCTTCCGGCAGGGGGCCTCCTACGAGCAGTACTTC
TRBD1 | TRBJ1-1 | TRBV5-4 | NA | CAVRRGDRKDTEAFF | TGTGCCGTTCGCCGGGGGGACAGGAAAGACACTGAAGCTTTCTTT
NA | TRBJ2-7 | TRBV18 | NA | CASSFGPYEQYF | TGTGCCAGCTCATTCGGGCCCTACGAGCAGTACTTC
NA | TRBJ1-5 | TRBV4-1 | NA | CASSQDLTEGYSNQPQHF | TGCGCCAGCAGCCAAGATTTGACCGAGGGATATAGCAATCAGCCCCAGCATTTT
NA | TRBJ1-5 | TRBV5-4 | NA | CASSLFGNQPQHF | TGTGCCAGCAGCTTGTTTGGTAATCAGCCCCAGCATTTT
TRBD1 | TRBJ2-7 | TRBV4-1 | NA | CASRGQGVSYEQYF | TGCGCCAGCCGAGGACAGGGGGTCTCCTACGAGCAGTACTTC
NA | TRBJ2-5 | TRBV7-2 | NA | CASSLIRETQYF | TGTGCCAGCAGCTTAATCCGAGAGACCCAGTACTTC
TRBD2 | TRBJ2-1 | TRBV4-2 | NA | CASSHQNAGVYNEQFF | TGTGCCAGCAGCCACCAGAACGCGGGAGTCTACAATGAGCAGTTCTTC
NA | TRBJ2-7 | TRBV5-1 | NA | CARVYVHEQYF | TGCGCCAGAGTATACGTTCACGAGCAGTACTTC
NA | TRBJ1-5 | TRBV19 | NA | CASSIQVISNQPQHF | TGTGCCAGTAGTATACAGGTTATTAGCAATCAGCCCCAGCATTTT
TRBD1 | TRBJ1-5 | TRBV7-2 | NA | CASSLTGGTQPQHF | TGTGCCAGCAGCCTCACAGGGGGCACTCAGCCCCAGCATTTT
NA | TRBJ2-1 | TRBV6-6 | NA | CASSFSNNEQFF | TGTGCCAGCAGTTTCTCCAACAATGAGCAGTTCTTC
NA | TRBJ2-7 | TRBV7-2 | NA | CASSSSGTRQYF | TGTGCCAGCAGCAGCAGCGGGACAAGGCAGTACTTC
NA | TRBJ2-5 | TRBV6-5 | NA | CASGRDLQETQYF | TGTGCCAGCGGGCGGGACTTACAAGAGACCCAGTACTTC
TRBD2 | TRBJ2-5 | TRBV4-2 | NA | CASSQGSSGVGETQYF | TGTGCCAGCAGCCAAGGCAGCAGCGGGGTGGGAGAGACCCAGTACTTC
NA | TRBJ1-1 | TRBV2 | once | CASSRAPNTEAFF | TGTGCCAGCAGCCGAGCCCCGAACACTGAAGCTTTCTTT
NA | TRBJ2-3 | TRBV7-2 | NA | CASSPHPGRLSTDTQYF | TGTGCCAGCAGCCCGCACCCGGGACGTTTGAGCACAGATACGCAGTATTTT
TRBD1 | TRBJ2-7 | TRBV11-2 | NA | CASSRQGSYEQYF | TGTGCCAGCAGCCGACAGGGTAGCTACGAGCAGTACTTC
NA | TRBJ2-2 | TRBV11-2 | NA | CASSLGVRPNTGELFF | TGTGCCAGCAGCTTAGGTGTCCGACCGAACACCGGGGAGCTGTTTTTT
TRBD1 | TRBJ2-6 | TRBV7-6 | NA | CASSLRTGGSGANVLTF | TGTGCCAGCAGCCTTAGGACAGGGGGCTCTGGGGCCAACGTCCTGACTTTC
NA | TRBJ2-2 | TRBV27 | NA | CASRREVLAGELFF | TGTGCCAGCAGACGCGAGGTTTTGGCCGGGGAGCTGTTTTTT
NA | TRBJ1-1 | TRBV15 | NA | CATGFTDTEAFF | TGTGCCACCGGTTTTACGGACACTGAAGCTTTCTTT
NA | TRBJ2-7 | TRBV15 | NA | CATSRAGGGYEQYF | TGTGCCACCAGCAGAGCCGGGGGCGGCTACGAGCAGTACTTC
NA | TRBJ1-1 | TRBV7-8 | NA | CASSPDIMNTEAFF | TGTGCCAGCAGCCCGGACATCATGAACACTGAAGCTTTCTTT
NA | TRBJ2-3 | TRBV11-2 | NA | CASSLAQLTDTQYF | TGTGCCAGCAGCTTAGCGCAGTTAACAGATACGCAGTATTTT
NA | TRBJ2-7 | TRBV18 | NA | CASSPTAADYEQYF | TGTGCCAGCTCACCGACCGCCGCGGACTACGAGCAGTACTTC
NA | TRBJ2-1 | TRBV20-1 | NA | CSARDNDEQFF | TGCAGTGCTAGAGATAACGATGAGCAGTTCTTC
TRBD2 | TRBJ2-3 | TRBV5-4 | NA | CASSLDLAGADTQYF | TGTGCCAGCAGCTTGGATCTAGCGGGGGCAGATACGCAGTATTTT
NA | TRBJ1-4 | TRBV30 | NA | CACLRTAAPTNEKLFF | TGTGCCTGCCTCCGGACAGCGGCACCAACTAATGAAAAACTGTTTTTT
NA | TRBJ1-1 | TRBV27 | NA | CASSWGRGTEAFF | TGTGCCAGCAGTTGGGGGCGGGGAACTGAAGCTTTCTTT
TRBD1 | TRBJ2-7 | TRBV18 | NA | CASSPRQGGRNYEQYF | TGTGCCAGCTCACCACGACAGGGTGGCAGAAACTACGAGCAGTACTTC
TRBD2 | TRBJ2-3 | TRBV11-2 | NA | CASSLAERGWTDTQYF | TGTGCCAGCAGCTTAGCTGAGCGGGGGTGGACAGATACGCAGTATTTT
TRBD1 | TRBJ2-3 | TRBV5-1 | NA | CASSMTGGDTQYF | TGCGCCAGCAGCATGACAGGGGGAGATACGCAGTATTTT
NA | TRBJ1-1 | TRBV9 | NA | CASSVRGNTEAFF | TGTGCCAGCAGCGTACGTGGGAACACTGAAGCTTTCTTT
TRBD2 | TRBJ2-7 | TRBV7-2 | NA | CASSLGLAGVETYEQYF | TGTGCCAGCAGCCTTGGACTAGCGGGAGTAGAAACCTACGAGCAGTACTTC
NA | TRBJ2-3 | TRBV7-6 | NA | CASSTGLADTQYF | TGTGCCAGCAGCACGGGACTGGCAGATACGCAGTATTTT
TRBD2 | TRBJ2-1 | TRBV9 | NA | CASSVGLAGYNEQFF | TGTGCCAGCAGCGTAGGACTAGCGGGATACAATGAGCAGTTCTTC
NA | TRBJ2-2 | TRBV9 | NA | CASSPREGLVTGELFF | TGTGCCAGCAGCCCGAGAGAGGGCCTAGTCACCGGGGAGCTGTTTTTT